The rows below give T cell receptor beta chains drawn from one sample of a study of regulatory T cells in long-lasting Graves disease. Using its own MiXCR run on the multiplex PCR reads, TCRdb lists one record per CDR3 protein. The table records 390,000 or so distinct CDR3 sequences, roughly 10% of them present only once. The sample was also reused in another study, on T cells in Graves' hyperthyroidism and ophthalmopathy.

The sequencing here drew on peripheral blood mononuclear cells (PBMCs), taken at new diagnosis, from a patient treated with antithyroid drugs. These receptors were collected from a woman between 18 and 30 years old with Graves disease. CDR3s include the opening cysteine and the closing phenylalanine or tryptophan. A D gene is named only where the DNA matches it firmly. Some rows have no size entry. The others give once, few or many, or a class for an expanded clone.

d_call: NA; cdr3_length: 16; clone_size: many; j_call: TRBJ2-1; v_call: TRBV12-3/TRBV12-4; cdr3_nt: TGTGCCAGCAGGCCCGCCGGGTCGAGACGGAACAATGAGCAGTTCTTC; cdr3_aa: CASRPAGSRRNNEQFF
d_call: NA; cdr3_length: 13; clone_size: NA; j_call: TRBJ2-1; v_call: TRBV2; cdr3_nt: TGTGCCAGCAGAGAACTCCTCGGAGGTGAGCAGTTCTTC; cdr3_aa: CASRELLGGEQFF
d_call: NA; cdr3_length: 15; clone_size: few; j_call: TRBJ1-5; v_call: TRBV5-6; cdr3_nt: TGTGCCAGCAGTAACCAGAGGGTCCGGGATCAGCCCCAGCATTTT; cdr3_aa: CASSNQRVRDQPQHF
d_call: NA; cdr3_length: 16; clone_size: few; j_call: TRBJ2-4; v_call: TRBV10-3; cdr3_nt: TGTGCCATCAGTGAGTCAGGGGGGAGAGATAGAAACATTCAGTACTTC; cdr3_aa: CAISESGGRDRNIQYF
d_call: TRBD2; cdr3_length: 14; clone_size: many; j_call: TRBJ2-7; v_call: TRBV5-8; cdr3_nt: TGTGCCAGCAGCTTGCTTCGCGGGAGCGGCGAGCAGTACTTC; cdr3_aa: CASSLLRGSGEQYF
d_call: NA; cdr3_length: 16; clone_size: many; j_call: TRBJ2-4; v_call: TRBV28; cdr3_nt: TGTGCCAGCAGTTTAGAGGGAGGTCGGGCCAAAAACATTCAGTACTTC; cdr3_aa: CASSLEGGRAKNIQYF
d_call: TRBD1; cdr3_length: 15; clone_size: many; j_call: TRBJ1-2; v_call: TRBV12-3/TRBV12-4; cdr3_nt: TGTGCCAGCAGTCCGTATCTGACAGGGGTGGATGGCTACACCTTC; cdr3_aa: CASSPYLTGVDGYTF
d_call: TRBD2; cdr3_length: 16; clone_size: NA; j_call: TRBJ2-3; v_call: TRBV7-9; cdr3_nt: TGTGCCAGCAGCCCTCCCGGACTAGCGGAGGCAGATACGCAGTATTTT; cdr3_aa: CASSPPGLAEADTQYF
d_call: NA; cdr3_length: 11; clone_size: many; j_call: TRBJ2-7; v_call: TRBV28; cdr3_nt: TGTGCCAGTAAAACCCGGGGGAGACAGTACTTC; cdr3_aa: CASKTRGRQYF
d_call: NA; cdr3_length: 15; clone_size: NA; j_call: TRBJ2-5; v_call: TRBV5-1; cdr3_nt: TGCGCCAGCAGCTTGGTACAGACGTACCAAGAGACCCAGTACTTC; cdr3_aa: CASSLVQTYQETQYF
d_call: NA; cdr3_length: 11; clone_size: NA; j_call: TRBJ2-1; v_call: TRBV27; cdr3_nt: TGTGCCAGCAGGGCACGAGAGACCCAGTTCTTC; cdr3_aa: CASRARETQFF
d_call: TRBD2; cdr3_length: 15; clone_size: many; j_call: TRBJ2-1; v_call: TRBV6-2/TRBV6-3; cdr3_nt: TGTACCAGCAGTTTGTTGGGACTAGAATACAATGAGCAGTTCTTC; cdr3_aa: CTSSLLGLEYNEQFF
d_call: TRBD2; cdr3_length: 16; clone_size: many; j_call: TRBJ2-7; v_call: TRBV4-3; cdr3_nt: TGCGCCAGCAGCCGCTCTACTAGCGGGAGTGAGTACGAGCAGTACTTC; cdr3_aa: CASSRSTSGSEYEQYF
d_call: NA; cdr3_length: 16; clone_size: many; j_call: TRBJ1-5; v_call: TRBV6-2/TRBV6-3; cdr3_nt: TGTGCCAGCAGTTACAGGAGGCAGGGTTACAATCAGCCCCAGCATTTT; cdr3_aa: CASSYRRQGYNQPQHF
d_call: NA; cdr3_length: 14; clone_size: many; j_call: TRBJ2-3; v_call: TRBV12-3/TRBV12-4; cdr3_nt: TGTGCCAGCAGTCTTTACCCGAACACAGATACGCAGTATTTT; cdr3_aa: CASSLYPNTDTQYF
d_call: NA; cdr3_length: 14; clone_size: many; j_call: TRBJ1-1; v_call: TRBV2; cdr3_nt: TGTGCCAGCGGGGAGAGTCGAGTCAACACTGAAGCTTTCTTT; cdr3_aa: CASGESRVNTEAFF
d_call: NA; cdr3_length: 12; clone_size: many; j_call: TRBJ2-5; v_call: TRBV29-1; cdr3_nt: TGCAGCGTTGAGTATCGGGGGGCGACCCAGTACTTC; cdr3_aa: CSVEYRGATQYF
d_call: NA; cdr3_length: 15; clone_size: many; j_call: TRBJ2-3; v_call: TRBV15; cdr3_nt: TGTGCCACCAGCAGAGGGGGGGACCAATGGGGTACGCAGTATTTT; cdr3_aa: CATSRGGDQWGTQYF
d_call: TRBD2; cdr3_length: 17; clone_size: few; j_call: TRBJ2-3; v_call: TRBV7-9; cdr3_nt: TGTGCCAGCAGAAACGTTCTGGGACTAGCGGGCACAGATACGCAGTATTTT; cdr3_aa: CASRNVLGLAGTDTQYF
d_call: TRBD2; cdr3_length: 17; clone_size: many; j_call: TRBJ2-2; v_call: TRBV27; cdr3_nt: TGTGCCAGCAGTTTAAGTAGCGGGGGGGCGAACACCGGGGAGCTGTTTTTT; cdr3_aa: CASSLSSGGANTGELFF
d_call: NA; cdr3_length: 13; clone_size: NA; j_call: TRBJ1-3; v_call: TRBV7-9; cdr3_nt: TGTGCCACTGCGCCAGGTATTGGAAACACCATATATTTT; cdr3_aa: CATAPGIGNTIYF
d_call: TRBD1; cdr3_length: 14; clone_size: many; j_call: TRBJ1-5; v_call: TRBV20-1; cdr3_nt: TGCAGTGCTCTGACAGGGGTTAACAATCAGCCCCAGCATTTT; cdr3_aa: CSALTGVNNQPQHF
d_call: NA; cdr3_length: 13; clone_size: many; j_call: TRBJ2-4; v_call: TRBV11-2; cdr3_nt: TGTGCCAGCAGCTTAGATTGGGGAAACATTCAGTACTTC; cdr3_aa: CASSLDWGNIQYF
d_call: TRBD2; cdr3_length: 14; clone_size: many; j_call: TRBJ2-3; v_call: TRBV6-2/TRBV6-3; cdr3_nt: TGTGCCAAAAAGGGCGGGGGGATCACAGATACGCAGTATTTT; cdr3_aa: CAKKGGGITDTQYF
d_call: NA; cdr3_length: 18; clone_size: many; j_call: TRBJ2-5; v_call: TRBV28; cdr3_nt: TGTGCCAGCAGCTGGGGGATCAGGGACCTGGGTCTTATGGAGACCCAGTACTTC; cdr3_aa: CASSWGIRDLGLMETQYF
d_call: TRBD2; cdr3_length: 19; clone_size: many; j_call: TRBJ2-5; v_call: TRBV20-1; cdr3_nt: TGCAGTGCGATTCACTCCACTGGGCTAGCGGGAGAGTGGGGAGAGACCCAGTACTTC; cdr3_aa: CSAIHSTGLAGEWGETQYF
d_call: TRBD1; cdr3_length: 12; clone_size: many; j_call: TRBJ2-1; v_call: TRBV3-1; cdr3_nt: TGTGCCAGCAGCCAGTCCGGGACAGGGTCGTTCTTC; cdr3_aa: CASSQSGTGSFF
d_call: NA; cdr3_length: 15; clone_size: many; j_call: TRBJ2-1; v_call: TRBV12-5; cdr3_nt: TGTGCTAGTGGTTTTTTGTCGGGCCACACAAGAGAGCAGTTCTTC; cdr3_aa: CASGFLSGHTREQFF
d_call: TRBD1; cdr3_length: 15; clone_size: few; j_call: TRBJ1-2; v_call: TRBV6-1; cdr3_nt: TGTGCCAGCAGCCCCAGAGGGGACAGACTCTATGGCTACACCTTC; cdr3_aa: CASSPRGDRLYGYTF
d_call: TRBD2; cdr3_length: 13; clone_size: few; j_call: TRBJ2-3; v_call: TRBV6-2/TRBV6-3; cdr3_nt: TGTGCCAGCAGTGAACTTTTTGCGGGGGTGCAGTATTTT; cdr3_aa: CASSELFAGVQYF
d_call: TRBD1; cdr3_length: 16; clone_size: many; j_call: TRBJ1-2; v_call: TRBV10-3; cdr3_nt: TGTGCCATCAGCAGGGACAGGGATAGAGCTAACTATGGCTACACCTTC; cdr3_aa: CAISRDRDRANYGYTF
d_call: NA; cdr3_length: 14; clone_size: many; j_call: TRBJ2-2; v_call: TRBV20-1; cdr3_nt: TGCAGTGCTAGTAAGGCGAGTAACGCCGGGGAGCTGTTTTTT; cdr3_aa: CSASKASNAGELFF
d_call: NA; cdr3_length: 15; clone_size: many; j_call: TRBJ2-2; v_call: TRBV9; cdr3_nt: TGTGCCAGCAGCCCCCGTTGGGTGAACACCGGGGAGCTGTTTTTT; cdr3_aa: CASSPRWVNTGELFF
d_call: NA; cdr3_length: 13; clone_size: few; j_call: TRBJ1-5; v_call: TRBV6-1; cdr3_nt: TGTGCCAGCAGGGACAAGCGGGATCAGCCCCAGCATTTT; cdr3_aa: CASRDKRDQPQHF
d_call: NA; cdr3_length: 12; clone_size: NA; j_call: TRBJ1-1; v_call: TRBV29-1; cdr3_nt: TGCAGCGTGCGACACTTCGGGGATGAAGCTTTCTTT; cdr3_aa: CSVRHFGDEAFF
d_call: NA; cdr3_length: 15; clone_size: many; j_call: TRBJ1-5; v_call: TRBV18; cdr3_nt: TGTGCCAGCTCACCAGACAAGACGTACAATCAGCCCCAGCATTTT; cdr3_aa: CASSPDKTYNQPQHF
d_call: TRBD2; cdr3_length: 17; clone_size: NA; j_call: TRBJ2-7; v_call: TRBV30; cdr3_nt: TGTGCCTGGAGTGTATTAGTGGGACTAGCGGGAGGGCGCGAGCAGTACTTC; cdr3_aa: CAWSVLVGLAGGREQYF
d_call: TRBD1; cdr3_length: 17; clone_size: many; j_call: TRBJ2-1; v_call: TRBV12-3/TRBV12-4; cdr3_nt: TGTGCCAGCAGTGCCCGAGTTGCCGGGACAGGGGGCCGTGAGCAGTTCTTC; cdr3_aa: CASSARVAGTGGREQFF
d_call: NA; cdr3_length: 14; clone_size: many; j_call: TRBJ2-3; v_call: TRBV29-1; cdr3_nt: TGCAGCGTTGAACCAGCAGGGGGGACAGATACGCAGTATTTT; cdr3_aa: CSVEPAGGTDTQYF
d_call: NA; cdr3_length: 13; clone_size: many; j_call: TRBJ1-1; v_call: TRBV6-2/TRBV6-3; cdr3_nt: TGTGCCGGCAGTCGGAGGGTGTCGACTGAAGCTTTCTTT; cdr3_aa: CAGSRRVSTEAFF
d_call: NA; cdr3_length: 17; clone_size: NA; j_call: TRBJ1-1; v_call: TRBV19; cdr3_nt: TGTGCCAGTAGTATTAGAACGACTCGACAGGAGCACACTGAAGCTTTCTTT; cdr3_aa: CASSIRTTRQEHTEAFF
d_call: NA; cdr3_length: 15; clone_size: few; j_call: TRBJ2-2; v_call: TRBV7-3; cdr3_nt: TGTGCCAGCAGCTTAAGGGGACTCCCAACCGGGGAGCTGTTTTTT; cdr3_aa: CASSLRGLPTGELFF
d_call: TRBD1; cdr3_length: 14; clone_size: many; j_call: TRBJ2-5; v_call: TRBV7-2; cdr3_nt: TGTGCCAGCAGCACCGGGACAGGGCAAGAGACCCAGTACTTC; cdr3_aa: CASSTGTGQETQYF
d_call: NA; cdr3_length: 15; clone_size: many; j_call: TRBJ2-1; v_call: TRBV18; cdr3_nt: TGTGCCAGCTCCCCAGGGACGGAGACCTACAATGAGCAGTTCTTC; cdr3_aa: CASSPGTETYNEQFF
d_call: TRBD2; cdr3_length: 16; clone_size: NA; j_call: TRBJ2-1; v_call: TRBV27; cdr3_nt: TGTGCCAGCAGTTTATCCGGAGCGGGAGGGGGCTTTGAGCAGTTCTTC; cdr3_aa: CASSLSGAGGGFEQFF
d_call: TRBD2; cdr3_length: 14; clone_size: few; j_call: TRBJ2-1; v_call: TRBV28; cdr3_nt: TGTGCCAGCAGTTTCGTCGGGGGGGTGGATGAGCAGTTCTTC; cdr3_aa: CASSFVGGVDEQFF
d_call: NA; cdr3_length: 15; clone_size: few; j_call: TRBJ2-5; v_call: TRBV10-2; cdr3_nt: TGCGCCACCGCCCGTCTCCAGCGATCAGTCGAGACCCAGTACTTC; cdr3_aa: CATARLQRSVETQYF
d_call: NA; cdr3_length: 18; clone_size: NA; j_call: TRBJ1-1; v_call: TRBV24-1; cdr3_nt: TGTGCCACCAGTGATTTGCAGGCCAGGGGTTTGATGAACACTGAAGCTTTCTTT; cdr3_aa: CATSDLQARGLMNTEAFF
d_call: TRBD2; cdr3_length: 17; clone_size: NA; j_call: TRBJ2-1; v_call: TRBV5-8; cdr3_nt: TGTGCCAGCAGCTTGGGAGTGAATAGCGGGGGGTCAGAGGAGCAGTTCTTC; cdr3_aa: CASSLGVNSGGSEEQFF
d_call: NA; cdr3_length: 13; clone_size: many; j_call: TRBJ2-5; v_call: TRBV7-3; cdr3_nt: TGTGCCAGCAGCTTAACGTGGCAAGAGACCCAGTACTTC; cdr3_aa: CASSLTWQETQYF
d_call: TRBD1; cdr3_length: 16; clone_size: few; j_call: TRBJ2-2; v_call: TRBV20-1; cdr3_nt: TGCAGTGCTAGAGATGCCGGACAGGGACACACCAGGGAGCTGTTTTTT; cdr3_aa: CSARDAGQGHTRELFF
d_call: TRBD1; cdr3_length: 17; clone_size: many; j_call: TRBJ2-1; v_call: TRBV5-1; cdr3_nt: TGTGCCAGCAGCTCCACGACAGGGGTAGAGATGTACAATGAGCAGTTCTTC; cdr3_aa: CASSSTTGVEMYNEQFF
d_call: NA; cdr3_length: 12; clone_size: few; j_call: TRBJ1-2; v_call: TRBV6-9; cdr3_nt: TGTGCCAGCAGTTACGATGGCAGAGGCTACACCTTC; cdr3_aa: CASSYDGRGYTF
d_call: NA; cdr3_length: 17; clone_size: NA; j_call: TRBJ1-2; v_call: TRBV28; cdr3_nt: TGTGCCACAAACATCAGGGTGGGGGCGCCGAGGAACTATGGCTACACCTTC; cdr3_aa: CATNIRVGAPRNYGYTF
d_call: TRBD1; cdr3_length: 16; clone_size: many; j_call: TRBJ2-1; v_call: TRBV20-1; cdr3_nt: TGCAGTGCTAGGGCACCACTTGCCGGGACAGCAAGTGAGCAGTTCTTC; cdr3_aa: CSARAPLAGTASEQFF